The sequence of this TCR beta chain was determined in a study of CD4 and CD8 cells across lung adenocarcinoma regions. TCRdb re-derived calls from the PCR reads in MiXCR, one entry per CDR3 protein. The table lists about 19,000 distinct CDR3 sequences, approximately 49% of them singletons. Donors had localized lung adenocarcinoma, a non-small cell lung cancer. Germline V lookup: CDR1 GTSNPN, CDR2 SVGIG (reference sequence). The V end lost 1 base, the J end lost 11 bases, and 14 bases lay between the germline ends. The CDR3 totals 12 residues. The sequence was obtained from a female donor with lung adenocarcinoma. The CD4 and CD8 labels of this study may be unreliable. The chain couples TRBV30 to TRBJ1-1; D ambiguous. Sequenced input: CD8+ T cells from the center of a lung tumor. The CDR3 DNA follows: TGTGCCTGGAGTGATGAACGGGCGGCGGCTTTCTTT. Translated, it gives CAWSDERAAAFF.